Shown below are 20 T cell receptor beta chains from a single sample sequenced in a study of glioma-infiltrating T cells after dendritic cell vaccination. Sequenced by immunoSEQ multiplex PCR; TCRdb stores in-frame clones only, minus some. The sample records 90,000 or so clones, around 85% being singletons. Sequences were derived from blood, sampled before dendritic cell vaccination. The receptor source for this set is a human donor with glioblastoma.

This clone was seen a single time. The chain recombines TRBV10-3 with TRBJ2-7, with 10 bases identical to TRBD2. Germline CDR1 and CDR2: ENHRY and SYGVKD. V was pared by 4 bases and J by 0 bases, with 6 bases of the junction left unmatched. The CDR3 spans 16 residues. CDR3 region: CAISAPLAGVSYEQYF. The CDR3 DNA is TGTGCCATCAGTGCGCCTCTAGCGGGGGTCTCCTACGAGCAGTACTTC.

V and J are TRBV11-2 and TRBJ1-6; 7 bases fit TRBD1. The CDR3 extends over 14 amino acids. Per the germline V gene, CDR1 is SGHAT and CDR2 is FQNNGV. Trimming cost V 1 base and J 10 bases; bases outside gene matches: 4. The CDR3: CASSLGDRVSPLHF. Written as DNA, the CDR3 is TGTGCCAGCAGCTTAGGCGACAGGGTATCACCCCTCCACTTT.

The V and J genes are TRBV11-2 and TRBJ1-1, with 7 bases that match TRBD1. V was clipped by 2 bases and J by 1 base; unmatched bases: 1. The CDR3 covers 14 residues. The germline V gene has CDR1 SGHAT and CDR2 FQNNGV. The chain's CDR3 is CASSLHRGNTEAFF. The CDR3 bases are TGTGCCAGCAGCTTACACAGGGGGAACACTGAAGCTTTCTTT.

The J gene is TRBJ2-3, the V gene TRBV29-1, with a tentative D call TRBD2 (5 bases). This CDR3 region has 13 residues. Per the germline V gene, CDR1 is SQVTM and CDR2 is ANQGSEA. With 7 bases removed from V and 3 bases from J, the gap between germline ends came to 14 bases. CDR3 in DNA: TGCAGCGCCCCCCCCGGCGGGACAGATACGCAGTATTTT. It encodes CSAPPGGTDTQYF.

V is TRBV11-3 and J is TRBJ2-7; TRBD1 matches at 7 bases. Germline CDR1 reads SGHNT; CDR2 reads YENEEA. The CDR3 runs to 13 residues. After removal of 3 bases from V and 2 bases from J, the junction contained 1 base not matched to a gene. CDR3 amino acids: CASSLGQPYEQYF. In DNA, the CDR3 is TGTGCCAGCAGCTTGGGACAGCCCTACGAGCAGTACTTC.

This chain uses TRBV7-8 with TRBJ1-6; D unresolved. Germline CDR1 and CDR2: SGHVS and FQNEAQ. The V end was cut by 1 base, the J end by 14 bases, with 15 bases between. The CDR3 has 14 residues. The CDR3 coding sequence is TGTGCCAGCAGCTTAGAAATGGCAGACGGGACCCTCCACTTT. It is translated as CASSLEMADGTLHF.

The chain carries TRBV19 and TRBJ2-5; TRBD1 aligns across 7 bases. Germline V gives CDR1 LNHDA, CDR2 SQIVND (reference sequence). This CDR3 contains 17 residues. V was clipped by 3 bases and J by 2 bases; unmatched bases: 12. CDR3 sequence (DNA): TGTGCCAGTAGTATTTGGTCAACCGGGACAGCACAAGAGACCCAGTACTTC. Protein: CASSIWSTGTAQETQYF.

The J gene is TRBJ2-7, the V gene TRBV5-1, with 8 bases aligning to TRBD1. The CDR3 loop spans 13 amino acids. V was pared by 4 bases and J by 2 bases, with 2 bases of the junction left unmatched. Germline CDR1 and CDR2: SGHRS and YFSETQ. The CDR3 sequence is CASSKGQAYEQYF. Written as DNA, the CDR3 is TGCGCCAGCAGCAAGGGACAGGCCTACGAGCAGTACTTC. Full variable domain (outside the CDR3, taken from reference TRBV5-1 and TRBJ2-7): KAGVTQTPRYLIKTRGQQVTLSCSPISGHRSVSWYQQTPGQGLQFLFEYFSETQRNKGNFPGRFSGRQFSNSRSEMNVSTLELGDSALYLCASSKGQAYEQYFGPGTRLTVT.

The chain joins TRBV20-1 to TRBJ1-2, with D possibly TRBD1 on 5 matching bases. Trimming removed 6 bases from V and 9 bases from J, with 14 bases in between. Germline loops: CDR1 DFQATT, CDR2 SNEGSKA (reference sequence). There are 11 residues in the CDR3. In nucleotides, the CDR3 is TGCAGTGCGCCGCAGGGCCTGCGCTACACCTTC. Translating gives CSAPQGLRYTF.

The rearrangement joins TRBV6-6 to TRBJ2-3; TRBD2 is a possible D gene (5 bases). V was trimmed by 8 bases and J by 6 bases, leaving 15 bases between them. The CDR3 contains 13 residues. CDR1 MNHNY and CDR2 SVGAGI come from the germline V gene (reference sequence). The CDR3 region has the DNA TGTGCCAGCGGGGATTCGAGAGGGGATACGCAGTATTTT. This translates into CASGDSRGDTQYF.

This chain uses TRBV11-2 with TRBJ2-1; 7 nucleotides match TRBD2. Trimming took 4 bases from V and 2 from J; bases not matched to a gene: 5. This CDR3 comprises 15 residues. Germline values: CDR1 SGHAT, CDR2 FQNNGV. This CDR3 reads CASSSGRDAYNEQFF. As DNA, the CDR3 is TGTGCCAGCAGCTCTGGGAGGGATGCCTACAATGAGCAGTTCTTC. The whole variable domain, filled in from reference TRBV11-2 and TRBJ2-1, reads EAGVAQSPRYKIIEKRQSVAFWCNPISGHATLYWYQQILGQGPKLLIQFQNNGVVDDSQLPKDRFSAERLKGVDSTLKIQPAKLEDSAVYLCASSSGRDAYNEQFFGPGTRLTVL.

The chain links TRBV27 to TRBJ2-5; the match to TRBD2 covers 8 bases. J gave up 7 bases and V 3 bases, and 1 base lay outside the gene matches. The CDR3 totals 12 residues. The germline V gene has CDR1 MNHEY and CDR2 SMNVEV (reference sequence). The CDR3 region is CASSFAGGTQYF. The CDR3 bases are TGTGCCAGCAGTTTCGCGGGGGGGACCCAGTACTTC.

The chain has TRBV10-3 and TRBJ2-2, with a possible D match to TRBD1 (7 bases). Per germline, CDR1 ENHRY and CDR2 SYGVKD. V lost 1 base, J lost 5 bases, and 11 bases lay in between. The CDR3 length is 15 residues. The CDR3 reads CAISEYRGGTGELFF. The CDR3 DNA follows: TGTGCCATCAGTGAGTACAGGGGAGGAACCGGGGAGCTGTTTTTT.

The J gene is TRBJ2-7, the V gene TRBV6-5; possible D gene TRBD2, 5 bases. V was cut by 2 bases and J by 6 bases, with 11 bases left in between. The CDR3 sequence is 13 residues long. Germline lookup yields CDR1 MNHEY and CDR2 SVGAGI. The CDR3 region has the DNA TGTGCCAGCAGTTACGGACTCCTAAGCGAGCAGTACTTC. Its protein is CASSYGLLSEQYF.

The CDR3 coding sequence is TGCGCCACCTCCGGGGTTCAGCCGGGCGAGCAGTACTTC. It translates to CATSGVQPGEQYF. The chain carries TRBV10-1 and TRBJ2-7; a weak D match, TRBD2 (5 bases). With 10 bases removed from V and 6 bases from J, the gap between germline ends came to 19 bases. Germline assignment: CDR1 WNHNN and CDR2 SYGVQD (reference sequence). This CDR3 is built from 13 residues.

This clone appeared a few times. Distinct nucleotide sequences in the sample also encode this CDR3. The chain has TRBV7-9 and TRBJ2-2, with a weak D call TRBD1 (6 bases). The V gene's germline CDR1 is SEHNR and CDR2 FQNEAQ (reference sequence). The CDR3 contains 13 residues. V lost 2 bases and J lost 5, with 6 bases in between. Here the CDR3 DNA reads TGTGCCAGCAGCTTACAGGGGACCGGGGAGCTGTTTTTT. Its protein product is CASSLQGTGELFF.

The chain is built from TRBV6-5 and TRBJ2-5; the match to TRBD2 covers 12 bases. The germline V gene encodes CDR1 MNHEY and CDR2 SVGAGI. V shed 0 bases and J 5 bases; nucleotides not matched to a gene: 4. The CDR3 sequence is 16 residues long. The CDR3 loop is CASSYSGLAGGETQYF. CDR3 in DNA: TGTGCCAGCAGTTACTCGGGCCTAGCGGGAGGGGAGACCCAGTACTTC.

The CDR3 loop reads CAISDAIAGGQFNEQFF. The CDR3 coding sequence is TGTGCCATCAGTGACGCCATAGCGGGGGGCCAGTTCAATGAGCAGTTCTTC. The V call is TRBV10-3, the J call TRBJ2-1; 10 bases line up with TRBD2. The CDR3 covers 17 residues. The J segment lost 6 bases and the V segment lost 3 bases, leaving 11 bases of the junction unmatched. Germline values: CDR1 ENHRY, CDR2 SYGVKD.

The V gene is TRBV5-1, the J gene TRBJ2-3; D is uncertain. The CDR3 spans 13 residues. Germline V lookup: CDR1 SGHRS, CDR2 YFSETQ. The V end lost 2 bases, the J end lost 4 bases, and 8 bases lay between the germline ends. Here the CDR3 DNA reads TGCGCCAGCAGCTTTAGTCAGGCAGATACGCAGTATTTT. Protein: CASSFSQADTQYF.

The chain is built from TRBV18 and TRBJ2-7, with a tentative D call TRBD1 (5 bases). The CDR3 loop spans 11 amino acids. The germline CDR1 and CDR2 sequences are KGHSH and LQKENI. V lost 4 bases, J lost 4 bases, and 5 bases lay in between. The CDR3 loop reads CASSQGYEQYF. In nucleotides, the CDR3 is TGTGCCAGCTCACAGGGGTACGAGCAGTACTTC.